This T cell receptor (beta chain) was captured in a study of blood T cell repertoires in COVID-19. For the study at large: Some COVID-19 samples were acute and others convalescent; all came from the United States, Italy and Spain. PBMCs, B-cell-depleted T cells, or T cells provided the cDNA or gDNA that made up the material.

Trimming removed 0 bases from V and 0 bases from J, with 7 bases in between. In germline, CDR1 is SGDLS, CDR2 YYNGEE. The CDR3 contains 15 residues. Generated by immunoSEQ multiplex PCR, the TCRdb table keeps only in-frame clones and is missing some. Of 130,000 or so clones listed, more than 60% were seen once; the top ten hold 1.5% to 2%. This clone has a single count. V and J are TRBV9 and TRBJ1-5; D uncertain. The sequenced material came from peripheral blood. The sequence came from a woman aged 65 to 85 with acute or convalescent COVID-19. The DNA for the CDR3 is TGTGCCAGCAGCGTAGGAGCCTTTAGCAATCAGCCCCAGCATTTT. Translated, it gives CASSVGAFSNQPQHF.